This is a list of T cell receptor beta chains from one sample in a study of cytomegalovirus exposure and HLA in healthy donors. Profiling relied on immunoSEQ multiplex PCR, and the TCRdb table lists in-frame clones only, not all of them. In the table there are 260,000 or so clones, more than 75% of which are singletons. The material sequenced was PBMCs. These receptors were collected from a man younger than 35 in good health and CMV-seronegative. CDR3s include the opening cysteine and the closing phenylalanine or tryptophan. A D gene is named only where the DNA matches it firmly.

d_call | v_call | cdr3_aa
. | TRBV5-1 | CASSLAAGAQNIQYF
. | TRBV28 | CASSLVGGDEKLFF
. | TRBV5-4 | CASSRGSPDRGEQFF
TRBD2 | TRBV4-1 | CASSQGLAAYNEQFF
TRBD2 | TRBV5-6 | CASSLSSGRGYEQYF
TRBD1 | TRBV9 | CASSVGALGQGYTEAFF
. | TRBV28 | CASSFDFQGNQPQHF
TRBD1 | TRBV7-8 | CASSPGQGPVNQPQHF
. | TRBV15 | CATSRDRGGGNTIYF
. | TRBV10-2 | CASRDYSSYEQYF
TRBD2 | TRBV2 | CASRGLAGGYYEQYF
. | TRBV28 | CASQIGGSGPTEAFF
. | TRBV2 | CASSGGGRAYNEQFF
. | TRBV7-8 | CASSFISPTIGQPQYF
. | TRBV6-6 | CASSYTGDEQFF
. | TRBV20-1 | CSARDISEQYF
TRBD2 | TRBV27 | CASSFGTRRETQYF
TRBD1 | TRBV5-1 | CASSWGPQGAQNEQYF
. | TRBV7-9 | CASSPRQGTLSYEQYF
TRBD1 | TRBV27 | CASSQDRGGNTQYF
TRBD2 | TRBV7-3 | CASSLGPYPGTSGPNEQFF